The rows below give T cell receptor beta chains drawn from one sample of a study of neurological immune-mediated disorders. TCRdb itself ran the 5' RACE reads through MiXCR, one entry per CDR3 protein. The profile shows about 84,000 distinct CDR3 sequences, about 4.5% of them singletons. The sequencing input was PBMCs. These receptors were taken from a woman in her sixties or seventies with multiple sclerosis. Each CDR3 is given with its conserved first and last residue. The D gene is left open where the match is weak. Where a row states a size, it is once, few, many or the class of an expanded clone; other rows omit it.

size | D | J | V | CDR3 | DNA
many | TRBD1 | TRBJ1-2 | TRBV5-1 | CASSFRTGAPNYGYTF | TGCGCCAGCAGCTTCCGGACAGGGGCGCCTAACTATGGCTACACCTTC
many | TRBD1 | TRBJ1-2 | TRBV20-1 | CSARDPTTGGGGYGYTF | TGCAGTGCTAGAGATCCGACGACAGGGGGCGGAGGCTATGGCTACACCTTC
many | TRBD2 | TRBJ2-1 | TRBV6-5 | CASSTRLAGVNEQFF | TGTGCCAGCAGTACCCGACTAGCGGGGGTCAATGAGCAGTTCTTC
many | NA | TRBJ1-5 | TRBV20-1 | CSASGPSGPQHF | TGCAGTGCTTCGGGCCCTAGTGGGCCCCAGCATTTT
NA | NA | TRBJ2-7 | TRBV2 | CASSGTPDNEQYF | TGTGCCAGCAGTGGGACACCAGACAACGAGCAGTACTTC
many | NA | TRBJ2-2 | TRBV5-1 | CASSLRGENTGELFF | TGCGCCAGCAGCTTGAGGGGGGAGAACACCGGGGAGCTGTTTTTT
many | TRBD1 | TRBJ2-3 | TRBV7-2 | CASSHRDRGTDTQYF | TGTGCCAGCAGTCACCGGGACAGGGGAACAGATACGCAGTATTTT
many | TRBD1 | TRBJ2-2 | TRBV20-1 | CSARGQRDRGSGELFF | TGCAGTGCTAGAGGCCAACGGGACAGGGGGTCCGGGGAGCTGTTTTTT
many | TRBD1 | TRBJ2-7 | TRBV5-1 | CASSLGSGQGYEQYF | TGCGCCAGCAGCTTGGGATCGGGACAGGGCTACGAGCAGTACTTC
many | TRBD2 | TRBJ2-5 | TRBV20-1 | CSAALAGQETQYF | TGCAGTGCCGCTTTAGCGGGCCAAGAGACCCAGTACTTC
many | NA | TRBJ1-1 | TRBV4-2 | CASSHPRGEGTEAFF | TGTGCCAGCAGCCACCCGAGGGGCGAGGGCACTGAAGCTTTCTTT
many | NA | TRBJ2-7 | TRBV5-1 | CASSSDSGVEQYF | TGCGCCAGCAGCAGCGACAGTGGGGTTGAGCAGTACTTC
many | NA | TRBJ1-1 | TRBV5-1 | CASSIDGRDTEAFF | TGCGCCAGCAGCATCGACGGGAGGGACACTGAAGCTTTCTTT
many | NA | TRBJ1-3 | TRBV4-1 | CASSRQGIALSGNTIYF | TGCGCCAGCAGCCGGCAGGGGATAGCTCTCTCTGGAAACACCATATATTTT
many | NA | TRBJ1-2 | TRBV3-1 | CASNPGVRDYGYTF | TGTGCCAGCAACCCTGGAGTCCGAGACTATGGCTACACCTTC
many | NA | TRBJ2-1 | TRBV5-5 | CASSFRGNEQFF | TGTGCCAGCAGCTTTAGGGGCAATGAGCAGTTCTTC
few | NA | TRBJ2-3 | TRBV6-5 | CASSRGRNTDTQYF | TGTGCCAGCAGCCGAGGTAGGAACACGGATACGCAGTATTTT
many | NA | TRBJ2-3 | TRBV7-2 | CASSLDRGAPDTQYF | TGTGCCAGCAGCTTAGATCGGGGGGCGCCGGATACGCAGTATTTT
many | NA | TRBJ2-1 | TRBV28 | CASKQPFPKNNEQFF | TGTGCCAGCAAGCAGCCCTTCCCAAAAAACAATGAGCAGTTCTTC
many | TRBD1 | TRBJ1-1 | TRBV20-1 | CSARTGGVLNTEAFF | TGCAGTGCCAGGACAGGGGGCGTCTTGAACACTGAAGCTTTCTTT
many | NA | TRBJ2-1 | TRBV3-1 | CASSPGTQQFF | TGTGCCAGCAGCCCCGGGACTCAGCAGTTCTTC
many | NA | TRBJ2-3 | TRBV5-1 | CASSLDAPEDTQYF | TGCGCCAGCAGCTTGGATGCTCCGGAGGATACGCAGTATTTT
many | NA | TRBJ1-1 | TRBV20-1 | CSAEERSGTEAFF | TGCAGTGCTGAGGAACGGTCGGGGACTGAAGCTTTCTTT
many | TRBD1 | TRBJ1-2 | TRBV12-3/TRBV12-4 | CASSFDRAPTYGYTF | TGTGCCAGCAGTTTTGACAGGGCCCCTACCTATGGCTACACCTTC
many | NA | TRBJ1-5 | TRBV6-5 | CASSYSQGGQPQHF | TGTGCCAGCAGTTACTCGCAGGGCGGACAGCCCCAGCATTTT
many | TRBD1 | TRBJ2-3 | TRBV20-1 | CSAQDRVLDTQYF | TGCAGTGCTCAGGACAGGGTCCTTGATACGCAGTATTTT
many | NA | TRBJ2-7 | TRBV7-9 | CASSSKYEQYF | TGTGCCAGCAGCTCGAAGTACGAGCAGTACTTC